This T cell receptor beta chain was retrieved from a study of Ad26.COV2.S vaccination and SARS-CoV-2 variants. The treatment was: some 19 received Ad26.COV2.S at low or high dose, single or two shots; 5 received placebo; per-sample allocation not given. It was on day 63 after the first vaccine or placebo injection that samples were taken. Profiled with immunoSEQ multiplex PCR; TCRdb holds only in-frame clones, not every one. This table holds over 200,000 clones, approximately 87% found once. The sequencing here drew on peripheral blood, taken in a trial of Ad26.COV2.S vaccine versus placebo. This TCR derives from a person aged 18 to 65 who received the Ad26.COV2.S COVID-19 vaccine or a placebo.

The CDR3 is CASSTGTLPYEQYF. The CDR3 nucleotides are TGTGCCAGCAGCACCGGGACGCTCCCCTACGAGCAGTACTTC. The genes are TRBV11-3 and TRBJ2-7; D might be TRBD1 or TRBD2, each matching 5 bases. The V and J ends lost 5 bases and 2 bases respectively, with 13 bases between them. Germline CDR1 reads SGHNT; CDR2 reads YENEEA. This CDR3 spans 14 amino acids.